Below are 31 T cell receptor beta chains sequenced from a single sample in a study of CD8+ T cells in alopecia areata. Regarding treatment: oral pan-JAK inhibitor, 5-10 mg twice daily. TCR sequencing used cDNA made by reverse transcription of extracted RNA. Method: immunoSEQ multiplex PCR; TCRdb's copy keeps in-frame clones and lacks some. Of around 190,000 clones in the sample, 50% to 60% are singletons; the top ten hold about 0.65%. The material sequenced was CD4+ T cells sorted from blood, taken at week 4, from a patient treated with tofacitinib. The receptors were gathered from a human donor with alopecia areata.

CDR3 DNA: TGTGCCAGCAGCCAAGATTTCGCAGGATGGGACGAGCAGTACTTC. Translating it yields CASSQDFAGWDEQYF. V gene TRBV14 combines with J gene TRBJ2-7; D is unclear. The germline CDR1 and CDR2 sequences are SGHDN and FVKESK. The CDR3 contains 15 residues. Trimming shortened V by 0 bases and J by 5 bases, and 14 bases separated the two germline ends.

The chain employs TRBV11-2 and TRBJ1-1, with no clear D. CDR3 length equals 13 residues. Trimming took 7 bases from V and 1 from J, leaving 10 bases between them. Germline values: CDR1 SGHAT, CDR2 FQNNGV. CDR3 in amino acids: CASTVVGNTEAFF. The CDR3, as DNA: TGTGCCAGCACCGTTGTAGGGAACACTGAAGCTTTCTTT.

This sequence joins TRBV30 and TRBJ2-7, with 9 bases lining up with TRBD2. CDR1 is GTSNPN, CDR2 SVGIG, per germline (reference sequence). The CDR3 spans 13 residues. Trimming took 2 bases from V and 8 from J; bases not matched to a gene: 7. CDR3 nucleotide sequence: TGTGCCTGGAGTAGTAGCGGGAGCGGGCAGCAGTACTTC. Translated: CAWSSSGSGQQYF.

The rearrangement joins TRBV7-9 to TRBJ2-3; TRBD2 aligns across 14 bases. Germline-derived CDR1 and CDR2 are SEHNR and FQNEAQ (reference sequence). V shed 2 bases, J shed 1 base, and the junction held 8 bases outside the gene matches. CDR3 size: 19 residues. DNA of the CDR3: TGTGCCAGCAGCTTACGCCGACTAGCGGGAGGGCAGCGCACAGATACGCAGTATTTT. This codes for CASSLRRLAGGQRTDTQYF.

The CDR3 loop is CAWDPGQGSNEQYF. The CDR3 DNA reads TGTGCCTGGGACCCGGGACAGGGGTCGAACGAGCAGTACTTC. V and J are TRBV30 and TRBJ2-7; 10 bases are a match to TRBD1. CDR1 GTSNPN and CDR2 SVGIG come from the germline V gene (reference sequence). V dropped 5 bases and J dropped 5; count of bases not matched to a gene: 9. This CDR3 is built from 14 residues.

This rearrangement joins TRBV7-2 to TRBJ2-1, with TRBD2 matching over 8 bases. CDR1 and CDR2 (germline): SGHTA, FQGNSA. This CDR3 comprises 15 residues. Germline trimming cut 6 bases from V and 4 bases from J; bases unmatched to any gene: 8. The DNA for the CDR3 is TGTGCCAGCAGACCCGGGAGGGACGTATACAATGAGCAGTTCTTC. Translation gives CASRPGRDVYNEQFF.

This clone was seen a few times. The CDR3 DNA reads TGTGCCAGCAGCCGCGACAGGAACGAAGCTTTCTTT. Amino acid sequence: CASSRDRNEAFF. The V and J genes are TRBV7-9 and TRBJ1-1; tentative D call: TRBD1 (6 bases). Trimming cost V 5 bases and J 8 bases, with 12 bases left between them. The CDR3 is made up of 12 amino acids. Germline CDR1 is SEHNR and CDR2 is FQNEAQ (reference sequence).

The count of this clone is one. The rearrangement uses TRBV18 and TRBJ2-1; a possible D gene is TRBD1 (5 bases). Trimming took 3 bases from V and 7 from J, leaving 10 bases between them. This CDR3 is built from 13 residues. The germline gives CDR1 KGHSH, CDR2 LQKENI. The CDR3 nucleotides are TGTGCCAGCTCACCCAGGCAGGGTAATGAGCAGTTCTTC. It is translated as CASSPRQGNEQFF.

V is TRBV6-5 and J is TRBJ2-7, with 13 nucleotides matching TRBD2. Germline CDR1 and CDR2: MNHEY and SVGAGI. Trimming cost V 4 bases and J 9 bases; bases outside gene matches: 9. This CDR3 contains 15 residues. The CDR3 is CASSSGLAGVPRQYF. In DNA form, the CDR3 reads TGTGCCAGCAGTTCCGGACTAGCGGGAGTTCCCCGGCAGTACTTC.

The rearrangement uses TRBV18 and TRBJ2-7; 7 bases match TRBD1. CDR3 size: 14 residues. Germline lookup yields CDR1 KGHSH and CDR2 LQKENI. V was clipped by 6 bases and J by 3 bases; unmatched bases: 8. The CDR3: CASSSRDSFYEQYF. For the CDR3, the DNA is TGTGCCAGCTCTTCCAGGGACAGCTTCTACGAGCAGTACTTC.

The chain joins TRBV4-2 to TRBJ1-4; no firm D call. Trimming stripped 1 base from V and 0 bases from J, with 9 bases between. CDR1 LGHNA and CDR2 YNFKEQ come from the germline V gene. The CDR3 is 16 residues long. The CDR3 DNA is TGTGCCAGCAGCCAAGGGGTCGGGCCAACTAATGAAAAACTGTTTTTT. Protein sequence: CASSQGVGPTNEKLFF.

The gene calls are TRBV7-2 and TRBJ2-3; 7 bases are shared with TRBD1. V lost 5 bases, J lost 5 bases, and 13 bases stayed unmatched. The CDR3 loop spans 16 amino acids. Germline V gene data show CDR1 as SGHTA and CDR2 as FQGNSA. The CDR3: CASSPLTGKGGDTQYF. In DNA, the CDR3 is TGTGCCAGCAGCCCGTTGACAGGGAAAGGGGGAGATACGCAGTATTTT.

This clone was picked up a small number of times. Other DNA sequences in this specimen translate into the identical CDR3. The chain is built from TRBV7-8 and TRBJ2-3; the match to TRBD2 covers 7 bases. The length of the CDR3 is 14 residues. In germline, CDR1 is SGHVS, CDR2 FQNEAQ. The J segment lost 0 bases and the V segment lost 4 bases, leaving 1 base of the junction unmatched. In DNA form, the CDR3 reads TGTGCCAGCAGCTCTAGCGGTAGCACAGATACGCAGTATTTT. Residues: CASSSSGSTDTQYF.

The chain carries TRBV6-6 and TRBJ2-5; D may be TRBD1 (7 bases). V was cut by 4 bases and J by 5 bases, with 14 bases left in between. This CDR3 is 14 amino acids long. CDR1 is MNHNY and CDR2 is SVGAGI in the germline V gene (reference sequence). In nucleotides, the CDR3 is TGTGCCAGCAGTTTCCGACAGGGACTTGAGACCCAGTACTTC. This codes for CASSFRQGLETQYF.

This clone was counted between two and nine times. The chain links TRBV29-1 to TRBJ2-7; D may correspond to TRBD1 or TRBD2 (6 bases each). V was pared by 4 bases and J by 11 bases, with 21 bases between. Germline V gives CDR1 SQVTM, CDR2 ANQGSEA. The CDR3 consists of 13 residues. CDR3 in DNA: TGCAGCGTTGCCCGGTCAGGGGACTCCGCGGAGTACTTC. It yields the protein CSVARSGDSAEYF.

V and J are TRBV30 and TRBJ2-5; D not resolved. CDR3 length equals 12 residues. The V end was cut by 4 bases, the J end by 3 bases, with 9 bases between. The germline V gene encodes CDR1 GTSNPN and CDR2 SVGIG (reference sequence). The CDR3 sequence: CAWTPSKETQYF. Written as DNA, the CDR3 is TGTGCCTGGACCCCCAGTAAAGAGACCCAGTACTTC.

This chain joins TRBV29-1 and TRBJ1-2; D is perhaps TRBD1 (5 bases). This CDR3 contains 12 residues. V was clipped by 7 bases and J by 2 bases, with 11 bases between them. Germline V gene lookup returns CDR1 SQVTM and CDR2 ANQGSEA. For the CDR3, the DNA is TGCAGCGGATCGACAGAAAACTATGGCTACACCTTC. It specifies CSGSTENYGYTF.

The chain has TRBV30 and TRBJ2-7; tentative D call: TRBD1 (5 bases). The V and J ends lost 5 bases and 4 bases respectively, with 15 bases between them. The CDR3 spans 13 residues. The germline gives CDR1 GTSNPN, CDR2 SVGIG (reference sequence). Here the CDR3 reads CAWLSPGRYEQYF. As DNA, the CDR3 is TGTGCCTGGCTATCGCCAGGGCGGTACGAGCAGTACTTC.

V is TRBV9 and J is TRBJ2-2, with D perhaps matching TRBD2 (5 bases). This CDR3 contains 14 residues. V was shortened by 5 bases and J by 5 bases, with 13 bases between the two germline ends. From germline, CDR1 is SGDLS and CDR2 YYNGEE. CDR3 region: CASRSLAETGELFF. The CDR3 bases are TGTGCCAGCAGAAGTCTAGCCGAGACCGGGGAGCTGTTTTTT.

This chain links TRBV20-1 with TRBJ1-1; D is undetermined. Trimming cost V 3 bases and J 11 bases, with 13 bases left between them. The CDR3 is 11 residues long. Germline V gene sequence: CDR1 DFQATT, CDR2 SNEGSKA (reference sequence). Written as DNA, the CDR3 is TGCAGTGCTAGGAGGGATTTGACCGCTTTCTTT. Amino acid sequence: CSARRDLTAFF.

This clone was found a few times. The CDR3 DNA is TGCAGCGTTGAAGGTAGCGCGGCAGGAGAGACCCAGTACTTC. Translating it yields CSVEGSAAGETQYF. The chain employs TRBV29-1 and TRBJ2-5; the D gene is possibly TRBD2 (5 bases). V shed 1 base and J shed 4 bases, with 13 bases lying between them. Germline loops: CDR1 SQVTM, CDR2 ANQGSEA. The CDR3 spans 14 residues.

The chain links TRBV19 to TRBJ2-5; D gene uncertain. CDR3 length: 13 amino acids. The germline CDR1 and CDR2 sequences are LNHDA and SQIVND (reference sequence). Between the trimmed V and J ends, which lost 3 bases and 2 bases, there was a span of 7 bases. The CDR3 DNA is TGTGCCAGTAGTATTGGCAGTCAAGAGACCCAGTACTTC. It is translated as CASSIGSQETQYF. Full variable domain (missing parts from reference TRBV19 and TRBJ2-5): DGGITQSPKYLFRKEGQNVTLSCEQNLNHDAMYWYRQDPGQGLRLIYYSQIVNDFQKGDIAEGYSVSREKKESFPLTVTSAQKNPTAFYLCASSIGSQETQYFGPGTRLLVL.

V usage is TRBV29-1 and J usage is TRBJ2-3, with a possible D match to TRBD2 (6 bases). Germline CDR1 reads SQVTM; CDR2 reads ANQGSEA. The V end lost 6 bases, the J end lost 6 bases, and 16 bases lay between the germline ends. The CDR3 covers 13 residues. CDR3 sequence: CSVTTGRKDTQYF. The CDR3 region has the DNA TGCAGCGTGACAACCGGGAGAAAGGATACGCAGTATTTT.

The V gene is TRBV4-3, the J gene TRBJ2-7; 7 nucleotides align to TRBD2. The germline gives CDR1 LGHNA, CDR2 YSLEER. The V and J ends lost 1 base and 4 bases, in that order; junction bases with no gene match: 7. The CDR3 totals 15 residues. The CDR3 is CASSQVGGRGYEQYF. CDR3 nucleotides: TGCGCCAGCAGCCAAGTGGGCGGGAGAGGGTACGAGCAGTACTTC.

V gene TRBV27 combines with J gene TRBJ2-2; D is undetermined. Germline CDR1 is MNHEY and CDR2 is SMNVEV (reference sequence). The CDR3 extends over 15 amino acids. Trimming left V 4 bases short and J 3 bases short, with 12 bases between. The CDR3 DNA reads as TGTGCCAGCAGTTGGACCCGGCCGGACACCGGGGAGCTGTTTTTT. Its translation is CASSWTRPDTGELFF.

This CDR3 reads CAWSRPGPRNYGYTF. The CDR3 region has the DNA TGTGCCTGGAGTCGCCCCGGGCCGCGGAACTATGGCTACACCTTC. This chain links TRBV30 with TRBJ1-2; D is unclear. The germline V gene has CDR1 GTSNPN and CDR2 SVGIG (reference sequence). With 2 bases removed from V and 2 bases from J, the gap between germline ends came to 15 bases. The CDR3 is 15 amino acids.

The V and J genes are TRBV30 and TRBJ2-1; 9 nucleotides line up with TRBD2. The V and J ends lost 6 bases and 6 bases, in that order; junction bases with no gene match: 15. There are 16 residues in the CDR3. Germline CDR1 and CDR2: GTSNPN and SVGIG (reference sequence). CDR3 DNA sequence: TGTGCCTGTCGGAGGGTAGTAGCGGGAGTTCTCAATGAGCAGTTCTTC. Residues: CACRRVVAGVLNEQFF.

This clone was recorded a few times. This rearrangement joins TRBV7-2 to TRBJ2-5; 9 nucleotides match TRBD1. There are 15 residues in the CDR3. Trimming cost V 5 bases and J 5 bases; bases outside gene matches: 9. Germline CDR1 reads SGHTA; CDR2 reads FQGNSA. CDR3 in amino acids: CASSPSTGGGETQYF. In nucleotides, the CDR3 is TGTGCCAGCAGCCCGTCGACAGGGGGTGGTGAGACCCAGTACTTC.

The rearrangement links TRBV28 to TRBJ2-7; 8 bases map to TRBD2. This CDR3 region has 15 residues. V shed 9 bases, J shed 2 bases, and the junction held 12 bases outside the gene matches. The germline V gene has CDR1 MDHEN and CDR2 SYDVKM. The CDR3 DNA is TGTGCCAGTGTTACTCTAGCGGGCGAAACCTACGAGCAGTACTTC. Its protein product is CASVTLAGETYEQYF. Looking up the rest from reference TRBV28 and TRBJ2-7 gives the full variable domain: DVKVTQSSRYLVKRTGEKVFLECVQDMDHENMFWYRQDPGLGLRLIYFSYDVKMKEKGDIPEGYSVSREKKERFSLILESASTNQTSMYLCASVTLAGETYEQYFGPGTRLTVT.

The chain links TRBV25-1 to TRBJ2-6; D gene uncertain. V lost 5 bases, J lost 8 bases, and 10 bases lay in between. This CDR3 is 13 amino acids long. Germline V gives CDR1 MGHDK, CDR2 SYGVNS. The CDR3 DNA follows: TGTGCCAGCAGTTTAACGAACCCCAACGTCCTGACTTTC. Its translation is CASSLTNPNVLTF.

Only a few counts were recorded for this clone. Within the sample, other DNA sequences also encode this same CDR3. V is TRBV5-1 and J is TRBJ1-5, with 11 bases lining up with TRBD1. V lost 3 bases, J lost 6 bases, and 2 bases stayed unmatched. Germline loops: CDR1 SGHRS, CDR2 YFSETQ. CDR3 size: 14 residues. The CDR3 region has the DNA TGCGCCAGCAGCTCCGGGACAGGGGGTCAGCCCCAGCATTTT. This codes for CASSSGTGGQPQHF.